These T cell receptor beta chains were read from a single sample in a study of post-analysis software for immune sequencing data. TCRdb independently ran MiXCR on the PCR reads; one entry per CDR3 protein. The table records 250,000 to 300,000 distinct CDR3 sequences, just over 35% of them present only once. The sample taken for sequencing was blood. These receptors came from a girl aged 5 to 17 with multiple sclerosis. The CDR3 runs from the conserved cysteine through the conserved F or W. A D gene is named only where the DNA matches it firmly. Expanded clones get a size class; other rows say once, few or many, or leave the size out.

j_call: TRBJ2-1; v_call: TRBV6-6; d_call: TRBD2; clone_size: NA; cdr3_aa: CASSKTNGLAGYNEQFF; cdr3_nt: TGTGCCAGCAGTAAAACCAATGGACTAGCGGGCTACAATGAGCAGTTCTTC
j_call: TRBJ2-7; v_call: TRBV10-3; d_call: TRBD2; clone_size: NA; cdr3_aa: CAISAGRTSGMVEQYF; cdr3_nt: TGTGCCATCAGTGCCGGAAGGACTAGCGGGATGGTCGAGCAGTACTTC
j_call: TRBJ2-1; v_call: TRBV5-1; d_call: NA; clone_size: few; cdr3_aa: CASSGRTASSYNEQFF; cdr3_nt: TGCGCCAGCAGCGGGAGGACTGCGAGCTCCTACAATGAGCAGTTCTTC
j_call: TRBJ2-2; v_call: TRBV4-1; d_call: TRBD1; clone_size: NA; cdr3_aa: CASSQWGQRNTGERFF; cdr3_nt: TGCGCCAGCAGCCAATGGGGACAGCGAAACACCGGGGAGCGGTTTTTT
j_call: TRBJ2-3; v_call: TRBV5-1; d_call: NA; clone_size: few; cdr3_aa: CASSLGSFTDTQYF; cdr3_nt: TGCGCCAGCAGCTTGGGATCCTTCACAGATACGCAGTATTTT
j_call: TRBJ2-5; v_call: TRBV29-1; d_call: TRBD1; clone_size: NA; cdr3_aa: CSVEGRTGQQYF; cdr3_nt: TGCAGCGTTGAAGGACGGACAGGCCAGCAGTACTTC
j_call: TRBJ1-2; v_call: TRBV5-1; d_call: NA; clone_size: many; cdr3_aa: CASSFSGSYGYTF; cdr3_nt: TGCGCCAGCAGCTTTTCAGGATCTTATGGCTACACCTTC
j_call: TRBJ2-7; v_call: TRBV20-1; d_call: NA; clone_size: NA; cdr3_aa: CSATDLTRGYEQYF; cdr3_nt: TGCAGTGCTACGGACCTCACTAGAGGGTACGAGCAGTACTTC
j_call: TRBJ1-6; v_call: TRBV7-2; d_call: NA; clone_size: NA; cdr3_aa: CASSLTPASAHSPLHF; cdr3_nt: TGTGCCAGCAGCTTAACCCCGGCCAGTGCCCATTCACCCCTCCACTTT
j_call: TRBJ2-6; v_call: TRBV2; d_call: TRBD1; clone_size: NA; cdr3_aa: CASSEGAGGMTNVLTF; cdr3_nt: TGTGCCAGCAGTGAAGGGGCAGGGGGCATGACCAACGTCCTGACTTTC
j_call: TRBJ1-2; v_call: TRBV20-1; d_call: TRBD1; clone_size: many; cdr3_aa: CSAPRQTGRHYGYTF; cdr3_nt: TGCAGTGCCCCCCGGCAGACAGGGAGACACTATGGCTACACCTTC
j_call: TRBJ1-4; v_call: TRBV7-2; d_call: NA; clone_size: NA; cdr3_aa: CASSLVAGLLLFF; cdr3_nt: TGTGCCAGCAGCTTAGTTGCTGGGCTCCTGCTGTTTTTT
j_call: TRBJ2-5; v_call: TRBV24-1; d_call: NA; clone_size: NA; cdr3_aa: CATDREGETQYF; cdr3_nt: TGTGCCACCGACAGGGAGGGTGAGACCCAGTACTTC
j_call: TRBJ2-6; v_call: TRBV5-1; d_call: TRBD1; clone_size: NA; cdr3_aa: CASSYWDRGIAGANVLTF; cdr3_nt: TGCGCCAGCAGCTACTGGGACAGGGGTATAGCTGGGGCCAACGTCCTGACTTTC
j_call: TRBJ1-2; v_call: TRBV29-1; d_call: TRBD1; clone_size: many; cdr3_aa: CSVEGGQGYGYTF; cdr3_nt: TGCAGCGTTGAAGGGGGACAGGGCTATGGCTACACCTTC